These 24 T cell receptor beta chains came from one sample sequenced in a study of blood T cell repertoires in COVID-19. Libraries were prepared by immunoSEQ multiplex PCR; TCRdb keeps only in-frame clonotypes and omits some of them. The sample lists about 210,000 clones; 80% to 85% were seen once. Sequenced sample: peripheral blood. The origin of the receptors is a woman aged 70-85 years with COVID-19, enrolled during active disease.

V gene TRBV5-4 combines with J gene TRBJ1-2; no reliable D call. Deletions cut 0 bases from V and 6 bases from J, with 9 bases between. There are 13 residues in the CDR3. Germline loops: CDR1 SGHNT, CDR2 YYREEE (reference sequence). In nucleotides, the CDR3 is TGTGCCAGCAGCTTGGGAAGAAGCAATGGCTACACCTTC. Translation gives CASSLGRSNGYTF.

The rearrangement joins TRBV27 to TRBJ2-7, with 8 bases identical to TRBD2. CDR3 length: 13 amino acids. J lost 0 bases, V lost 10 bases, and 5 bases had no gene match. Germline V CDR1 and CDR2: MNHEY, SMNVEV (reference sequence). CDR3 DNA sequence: TGTGCCACCCGGCTAGCGGGCTCCTACGAGCAGTACTTC. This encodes CATRLAGSYEQYF.

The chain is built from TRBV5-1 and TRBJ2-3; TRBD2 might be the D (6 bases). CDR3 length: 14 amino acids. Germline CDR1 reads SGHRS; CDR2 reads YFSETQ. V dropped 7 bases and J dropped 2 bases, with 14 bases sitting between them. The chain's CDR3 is CASDLGGFTDTQYF. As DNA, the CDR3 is TGCGCCAGCGACCTCGGAGGGTTCACAGATACGCAGTATTTT.

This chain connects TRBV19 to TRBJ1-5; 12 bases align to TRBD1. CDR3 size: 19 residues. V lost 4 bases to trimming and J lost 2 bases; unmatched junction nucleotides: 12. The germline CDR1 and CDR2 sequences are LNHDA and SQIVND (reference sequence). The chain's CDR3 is CASSRTGTGGNSGNQPQHF. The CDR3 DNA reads TGTGCCAGTAGTAGGACCGGGACAGGGGGCAATTCGGGCAATCAGCCCCAGCATTTT.

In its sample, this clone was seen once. The CDR3 spells CASSFSEVTEAFF. The CDR3 DNA is TGTGCCAGCAGCTTCTCGGAGGTCACTGAAGCTTTCTTT. The J gene is TRBJ1-1, the V gene TRBV7-3, with D unresolved. Trimming removed 3 bases at V and 4 bases at J, with 9 bases between. The length of the CDR3 is 13 residues. Germline V gene sequence: CDR1 SGHTA, CDR2 FQGTGA.

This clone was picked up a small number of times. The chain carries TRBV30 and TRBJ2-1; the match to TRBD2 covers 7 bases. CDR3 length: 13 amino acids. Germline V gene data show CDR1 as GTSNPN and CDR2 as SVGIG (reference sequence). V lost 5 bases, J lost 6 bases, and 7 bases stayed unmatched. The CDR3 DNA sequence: TGTGCCTGGGGTACCGGGACTACCAATGAGCAGTTCTTC. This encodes CAWGTGTTNEQFF.

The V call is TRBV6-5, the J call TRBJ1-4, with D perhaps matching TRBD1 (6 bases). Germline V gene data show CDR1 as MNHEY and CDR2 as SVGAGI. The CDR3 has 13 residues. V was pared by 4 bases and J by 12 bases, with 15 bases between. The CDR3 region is CASSLGPEGELFF. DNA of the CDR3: TGTGCCAGCAGTTTGGGGCCAGAGGGGGAACTGTTTTTT.

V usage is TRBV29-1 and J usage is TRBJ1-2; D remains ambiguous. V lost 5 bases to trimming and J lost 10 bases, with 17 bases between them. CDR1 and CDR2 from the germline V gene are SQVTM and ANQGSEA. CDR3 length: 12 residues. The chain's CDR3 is CSVPSGVSDYTF. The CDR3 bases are TGCAGCGTTCCATCGGGAGTCTCCGACTACACCTTC. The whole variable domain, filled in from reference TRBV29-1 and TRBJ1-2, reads SAVISQKPSRDICQRGTSLTIQCQVDSQVTMMFWYRQQPGQSLTLIATANQGSEATYESGFVIDKFPISRPNLTFSTLTVSNMSPEDSSIYLCSVPSGVSDYTFGSGTRLTVV.

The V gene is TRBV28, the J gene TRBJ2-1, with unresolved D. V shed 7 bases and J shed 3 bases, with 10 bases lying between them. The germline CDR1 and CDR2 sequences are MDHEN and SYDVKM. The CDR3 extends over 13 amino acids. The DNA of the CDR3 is TGTGCCAGCACCCTTAGGAGCTACAATGAGCAGTTCTTC. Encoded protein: CASTLRSYNEQFF. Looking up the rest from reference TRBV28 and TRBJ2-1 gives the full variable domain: DVKVTQSSRYLVKRTGEKVFLECVQDMDHENMFWYRQDPGLGLRLIYFSYDVKMKEKGDIPEGYSVSREKKERFSLILESASTNQTSMYLCASTLRSYNEQFFGPGTRLTVL.

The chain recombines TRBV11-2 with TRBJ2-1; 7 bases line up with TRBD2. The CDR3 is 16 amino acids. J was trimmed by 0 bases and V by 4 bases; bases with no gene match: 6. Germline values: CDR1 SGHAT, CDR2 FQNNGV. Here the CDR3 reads CASSSRGGSSYNEQFF. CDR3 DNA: TGTGCCAGCAGCTCCCGAGGCGGGAGCTCCTACAATGAGCAGTTCTTC.

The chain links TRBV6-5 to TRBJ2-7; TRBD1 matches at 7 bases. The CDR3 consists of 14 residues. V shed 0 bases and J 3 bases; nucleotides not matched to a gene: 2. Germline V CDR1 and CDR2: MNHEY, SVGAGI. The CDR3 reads CASSYSWDSYEQYF. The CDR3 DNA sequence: TGTGCCAGCAGTTACTCGTGGGACAGCTACGAGCAGTACTTC.

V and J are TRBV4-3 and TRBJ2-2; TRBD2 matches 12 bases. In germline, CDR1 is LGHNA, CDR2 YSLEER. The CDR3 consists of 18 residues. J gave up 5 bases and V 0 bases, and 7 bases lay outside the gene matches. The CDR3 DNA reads TGCGCCAGCAGCCAAGAGCCCGCACTAGCGGGAGGTACCGGGGAGCTGTTTTTT. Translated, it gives CASSQEPALAGGTGELFF.

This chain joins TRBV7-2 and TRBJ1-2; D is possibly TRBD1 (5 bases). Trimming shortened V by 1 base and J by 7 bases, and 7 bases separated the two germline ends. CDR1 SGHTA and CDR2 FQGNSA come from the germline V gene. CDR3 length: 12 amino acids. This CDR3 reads CASSLEGFGYTF. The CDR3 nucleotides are TGTGCCAGCAGCTTAGAGGGGTTTGGCTACACCTTC.

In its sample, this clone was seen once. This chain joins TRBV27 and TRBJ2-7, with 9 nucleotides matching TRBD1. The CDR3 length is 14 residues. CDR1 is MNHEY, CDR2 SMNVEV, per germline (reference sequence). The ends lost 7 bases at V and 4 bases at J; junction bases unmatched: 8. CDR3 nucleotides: TGTGCCAGCACGTCAGGGACAGGGAGGTACGAGCAGTACTTC. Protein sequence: CASTSGTGRYEQYF.

In DNA form, the CDR3 reads TGTGCCAGCAGTTTGCGGGACTCCAATGAGCAGTTCTTC. Encoded protein: CASSLRDSNEQFF. The V and J genes are TRBV7-9 and TRBJ2-1; tentatively, D is TRBD2 (6 bases). Trimming shortened V by 6 bases and J by 6 bases, and 12 bases separated the two germline ends. The length of the CDR3 is 13 residues. The germline gives CDR1 SEHNR, CDR2 FQNEAQ (reference sequence).

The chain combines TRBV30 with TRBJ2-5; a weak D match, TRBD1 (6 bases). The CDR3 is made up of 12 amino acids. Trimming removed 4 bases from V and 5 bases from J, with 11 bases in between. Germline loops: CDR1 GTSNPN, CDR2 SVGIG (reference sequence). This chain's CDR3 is CAWITQGETQYF. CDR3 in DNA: TGTGCCTGGATTACACAGGGTGAGACCCAGTACTTC. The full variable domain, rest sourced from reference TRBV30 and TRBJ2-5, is SQTIHQWPATLVQPVGSPLSLECTVEGTSNPNLYWYRQAAGRGLQLLFYSVGIGQISSEVPQNLSASRPQDRQFILSSKKLLLSDSGFYLCAWITQGETQYFGPGTRLLVL.

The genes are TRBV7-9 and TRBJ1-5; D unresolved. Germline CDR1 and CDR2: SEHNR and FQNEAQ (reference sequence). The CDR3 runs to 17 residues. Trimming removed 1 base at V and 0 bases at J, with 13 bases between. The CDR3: CASSLGERLHSNQPQHF. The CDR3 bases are TGTGCCAGCAGCTTAGGGGAACGACTACATAGCAATCAGCCCCAGCATTTT.

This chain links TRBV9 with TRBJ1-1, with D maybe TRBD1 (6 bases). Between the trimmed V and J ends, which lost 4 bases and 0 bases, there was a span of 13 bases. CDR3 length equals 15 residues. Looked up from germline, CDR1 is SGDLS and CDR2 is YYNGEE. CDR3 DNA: TGTGCCAGCAGCCCCCGGACAGATTTGAACACTGAAGCTTTCTTT. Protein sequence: CASSPRTDLNTEAFF.

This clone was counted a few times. CDR3 in amino acids: CASSFEQGTYEQYF. CDR3 bases: TGCGCCAGCAGCTTTGAACAGGGAACCTACGAGCAGTACTTC. The chain carries TRBV5-1 and TRBJ2-7; possible D gene TRBD1, 6 bases. The CDR3 has 14 amino acids. The V gene's germline CDR1 is SGHRS and CDR2 YFSETQ. The V end was cut by 2 bases, the J end by 2 bases, with 11 bases between.

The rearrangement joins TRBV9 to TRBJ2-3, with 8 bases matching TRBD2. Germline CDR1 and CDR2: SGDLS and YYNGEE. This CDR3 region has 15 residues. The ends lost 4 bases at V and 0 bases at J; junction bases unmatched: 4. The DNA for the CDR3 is TGTGCCAGCAGCTTCGCGGGGGGAAGCACAGATACGCAGTATTTT. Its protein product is CASSFAGGSTDTQYF. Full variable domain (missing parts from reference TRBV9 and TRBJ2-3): DSGVTQTPKHLITATGQRVTLRCSPRSGDLSVYWYQQSLDQGLQFLIQYYNGEERAKGNILERFSAQQFPDLHSELNLSSLELGDSALYFCASSFAGGSTDTQYFGPGTRLTVL.

The CDR3 here is CASSSTELAGNEQFF. CDR3 DNA: TGTGCCAGCAGTTCCACGGAACTAGCGGGCAATGAGCAGTTCTTC. This sequence joins TRBV7-7 and TRBJ2-1; 9 bases fit TRBD2. After removal of 6 bases from V and 6 bases from J, the junction contained 9 bases not matched to a gene. Germline lookup yields CDR1 SSHAT and CDR2 FNYEAQ (reference sequence). The CDR3 spans 15 residues.

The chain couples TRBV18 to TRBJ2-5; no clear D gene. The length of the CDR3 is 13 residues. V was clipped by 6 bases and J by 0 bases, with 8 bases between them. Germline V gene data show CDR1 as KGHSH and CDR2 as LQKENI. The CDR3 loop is CASSPNYQETQYF. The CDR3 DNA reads TGTGCCAGCTCTCCGAACTACCAAGAGACCCAGTACTTC.

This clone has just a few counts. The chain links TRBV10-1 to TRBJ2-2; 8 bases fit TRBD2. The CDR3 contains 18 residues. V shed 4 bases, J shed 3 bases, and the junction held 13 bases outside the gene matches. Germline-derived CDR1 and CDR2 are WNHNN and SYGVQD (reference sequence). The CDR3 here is CASSGPLAGRRDTGELFF. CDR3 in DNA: TGCGCCAGCAGTGGACCCTTAGCGGGAAGGCGTGACACCGGGGAGCTGTTTTTT.

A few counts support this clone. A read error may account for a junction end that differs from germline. CDR3 bases: TGCGCCAGCAGCAAAGAAGGACAGGCCTACAATGAGCAGTTCTTC. Its translation: CASSKEGQAYNEQFF. J is TRBJ2-1 and V is TRBV4-3; 7 nucleotides align to TRBD1. Germline loops: CDR1 LGHNA, CDR2 YSLEER. The CDR3 has 15 amino acids.